Each of the 22 T cell receptor beta chains below was sequenced from the same sample in a study of blood T cell repertoires in COVID-19. Using immunoSEQ multiplex PCR, the repertoire was profiled, and TCRdb retains in-frame clones only, with some absent. The sample contains over 30,000 clones, about 90% of which appear only once. Source material: peripheral blood. These receptors originate from a man in his 70s with active or convalescent COVID-19.

The chain combines TRBV4-1 with TRBJ1-2, with D maybe TRBD1 (6 bases). The CDR3 spans 15 residues. With 5 bases removed from V and 2 bases from J, the gap between germline ends came to 15 bases. Germline V gives CDR1 MGHRA, CDR2 YSYEKL. CDR3 DNA sequence: TGCGCCAGCAGCACCACAGGGCGCGGGAACTATGGCTACACCTTC. It codes for CASSTTGRGNYGYTF.

The chain employs TRBV7-8 and TRBJ1-3; 11 bases are shared with TRBD1. The CDR3 runs 20 residues. The V gene's germline CDR1 is SGHVS and CDR2 FQNEAQ. V dropped 4 bases and J dropped 3; count of bases not matched to a gene: 17. CDR3 nucleotide sequence: TGTGCCAGCAGCTCCAGAGGAGGACAGGGGGCATCAGTTCGTGGAAACACCATATATTTT. This codes for CASSSRGGQGASVRGNTIYF.

CDR3 sequence reads: CASSLIGGLAAQYF. Here the CDR3 DNA reads TGTGCCAGCAGCTTGATAGGTGGACTAGCGGCGCAGTATTTT. The chain carries TRBV5-5 and TRBJ2-3; TRBD2 matches 10 bases. The junction had 6 bases not matched to a gene; V was cut back by 1 base and J by 10 bases. The length of the CDR3 is 14 residues. Germline CDR1 is SGHKS and CDR2 is YYEKEE (reference sequence).

This clone turned up a few times. V is TRBV5-1 and J is TRBJ2-2, with a possible D match to TRBD1 (5 bases). From germline, CDR1 is SGHRS and CDR2 YFSETQ. CDR3 length equals 14 residues. V was clipped by 3 bases and J by 5 bases, with 11 bases between them. The CDR3: CASSYDSTTGELFF. Written as DNA, the CDR3 is TGCGCCAGCAGCTACGACAGCACGACCGGGGAGCTGTTTTTT.

This chain connects TRBV18 to TRBJ1-1; 9 nucleotides agree with TRBD1. V lost 5 bases to trimming and J lost 8 bases; unmatched junction nucleotides: 12. CDR3 length: 15 amino acids. Germline V lookup: CDR1 KGHSH, CDR2 LQKENI. Here the CDR3 DNA reads TGTGCCAGCTCAGAACAACAGGGGGCGGCCAAGGAAGCTTTCTTT. This sequence encodes CASSEQQGAAKEAFF.

As DNA, the CDR3 is TGTGCCAGCAGTGGACTAGCGTACAATGAGCAGTTCTTC. Translated, it gives CASSGLAYNEQFF. The chain has TRBV2 and TRBJ2-1; TRBD2 matches 8 bases. CDR3 length: 13 residues. V was pared by 4 bases and J by 4 bases, with 0 bases of the junction left unmatched. Germline V gene data show CDR1 as SNHLY and CDR2 as FYNNEI.

V gene TRBV5-1 combines with J gene TRBJ2-3; D gene unclear. Between the trimmed V and J ends, which lost 4 bases and 5 bases, there was a span of 14 bases. CDR1 SGHRS and CDR2 YFSETQ come from the germline V gene. The CDR3 has 14 residues. CDR3 coding DNA: TGCGCCAGCAGCCTTGCGACGGGTTTAGATACGCAGTATTTT. Amino acids: CASSLATGLDTQYF.

The V and J genes are TRBV27 and TRBJ2-3; the D gene is possibly TRBD1 (6 bases). V was shortened by 6 bases and J by 3 bases, with 13 bases between the two germline ends. The CDR3 contains 14 residues. In germline, CDR1 is MNHEY, CDR2 SMNVEV (reference sequence). CDR3 in amino acids: CASRRAGDTDTQYF. The CDR3 DNA follows: TGTGCCAGCAGACGGGCAGGGGATACAGATACGCAGTATTTT.

V is TRBV4-1 and J is TRBJ1-4; 7 positions agree with TRBD1. This CDR3 spans 14 amino acids. In germline, CDR1 is MGHRA, CDR2 YSYEKL. J lost 2 bases, V lost 8 bases, and 5 bases had no gene match. CDR3 sequence reads: CASSPGGTNEKLFF. In nucleotides, the CDR3 is TGCGCCAGCTCTCCAGGGGGGACTAATGAAAAACTGTTTTTT.

The chain is built from TRBV7-3 and TRBJ2-7, with TRBD2 as a possible D gene (5 bases). Germline V CDR1 and CDR2: SGHTA, FQGTGA. V was shortened by 3 bases and J by 6 bases, with 12 bases between the two germline ends. The CDR3 extends over 13 amino acids. The CDR3 sequence: CASSFRSGSEQYF. DNA of the CDR3: TGTGCCAGCAGCTTCAGGTCGGGGTCCGAGCAGTACTTC. Filled out from reference TRBV7-3 and TRBJ2-7, the complete variable domain reads GAGVSQTPSNKVTEKGKYVELRCDPISGHTALYWYRQSLGQGPEFLIYFQGTGAADDSGLPNDRFFAVRPEGSVSTLKIQRTERGDSAVYLCASSFRSGSEQYFGPGTRLTVT.

The chain couples TRBV6-5 to TRBJ1-2, with D possibly matching TRBD1 (5 bases). This CDR3 spans 11 amino acids. The V gene lost 6 bases and the J gene lost 8 bases, with 10 bases spanning the gap. The germline V gene has CDR1 MNHEY and CDR2 SVGAGI. This CDR3 reads CASSSRVGYTF. The CDR3 DNA follows: TGTGCCAGCAGCTCCAGGGTGGGCTACACCTTC.

V gene TRBV5-1 combines with J gene TRBJ2-2, with TRBD2 matching 13 bases. Germline V CDR1 and CDR2: SGHRS, YFSETQ. With 0 bases clipped from V and 0 bases from J, the junction kept 5 bases outside the gene matches. The CDR3 runs 19 residues. The DNA for the CDR3 is TGCGCCAGCAGCTTGGGGCGACTAGCGGGAGGTCCGAACACCGGGGAGCTGTTTTTT. Translated, it gives CASSLGRLAGGPNTGELFF. The full variable domain, in which reference TRBV5-1 and TRBJ2-2 provide the parts outside the CDR3, is KAGVTQTPRYLIKTRGQQVTLSCSPISGHRSVSWYQQTPGQGLQFLFEYFSETQRNKGNFPGRFSGRQFSNSRSEMNVSTLELGDSALYLCASSLGRLAGGPNTGELFFGEGSRLTVL.

In DNA form, the CDR3 reads TGTGCCAGCCTAAGCCAGGGACAGGGGGTCACTGAAGCTTTCTTT. This translates into CASLSQGQGVTEAFF. The chain carries TRBV7-8 and TRBJ1-1, with 11 bases lining up with TRBD1. J gave up 4 bases and V 8 bases, and 9 bases lay outside the gene matches. CDR1 is SGHVS, CDR2 FQNEAQ, per germline. CDR3 length: 15 residues.

The V and J genes are TRBV28 and TRBJ1-6; TRBD1 agrees at 8 bases. The CDR3 has 16 amino acids. J lost 12 bases, V lost 5 bases, and 15 bases had no gene match. From germline, CDR1 is MDHEN and CDR2 SYDVKM. CDR3 coding DNA: TGTGCCAGCAGTCTTAGAGGGACAGGCCGGACGGGACCCCTCCACTTT. Protein sequence: CASSLRGTGRTGPLHF.

V is TRBV5-4 and J is TRBJ2-5; D is uncertain. V was pared by 1 base and J by 4 bases, with 2 bases between. CDR3 length: 11 amino acids. Germline V gene sequence: CDR1 SGHNT, CDR2 YYREEE (reference sequence). This CDR3 reads CASSLRETQYF. Written as DNA, the CDR3 is TGTGCCAGCAGCTTGCGAGAGACCCAGTACTTC.

This chain uses TRBV9 with TRBJ2-5, with 8 bases matching TRBD2. Trimming took 1 base from V and 5 from J; bases not matched to a gene: 10. Germline CDR1 and CDR2: SGDLS and YYNGEE. The length of the CDR3 is 16 residues. The CDR3 DNA is TGTGCCAGCAGCGTACAAAGCGGGGGAGGCCGGGAGACCCAGTACTTC. This codes for CASSVQSGGGRETQYF.

The chain combines TRBV11-2 with TRBJ1-6; D is possibly TRBD1 (6 bases). The germline gives CDR1 SGHAT, CDR2 FQNNGV. The ends were cut back, 5 bases at V and 7 bases at J, with 12 bases in the middle. The CDR3 sequence is 14 residues long. The CDR3 sequence: CASSPSRGNSPLHF. CDR3 sequence (DNA): TGTGCCAGCAGCCCCTCCAGGGGAAATTCACCCCTCCACTTT.

The chain uses TRBV6-5 and TRBJ2-1, with D tentatively TRBD1 (5 bases). The length of the CDR3 is 16 residues. V was pared by 0 bases and J by 4 bases, with 13 bases between. Germline CDR1 and CDR2: MNHEY and SVGAGI. The CDR3: CASSYSTQAIYNEQFF. DNA for the CDR3: TGTGCCAGCAGTTACTCGACACAGGCTATTTACAATGAGCAGTTCTTC.

The genes are TRBV18 and TRBJ2-7; D unresolved. Germline V gene sequence: CDR1 KGHSH, CDR2 LQKENI. CDR3 length: 12 amino acids. The V and J ends lost 2 bases and 5 bases respectively, with 7 bases between them. In nucleotides, the CDR3 is TGTGCCAGCTCACCAGAGAGCCACGAGCAGTACTTC. Its translation is CASSPESHEQYF. Full variable domain (outside the CDR3, taken from reference TRBV18 and TRBJ2-7): NAGVMQNPRHLVRRRGQEARLRCSPMKGHSHVYWYRQLPEEGLKFMVYLQKENIIDESGMPKERFSAEFPKEGPSILRIQQVVRGDSAAYFCASSPESHEQYFGPGTRLTVT.

CDR3 sequence (DNA): TGTGCCAGCAGTGGGACTGTAGGACTAGCGGGAGGGCCCGGAGATACGCAGTATTTT. This codes for CASSGTVGLAGGPGDTQYF. This sequence joins TRBV2 and TRBJ2-3, with 15 nucleotides matching TRBD2. V shed 4 bases and J 5 bases; nucleotides not matched to a gene: 13. This CDR3 has 19 residues. Germline V gene sequence: CDR1 SNHLY, CDR2 FYNNEI. The variable domain in full, with the rest retrieved from reference TRBV2 and TRBJ2-3, is EPEVTQTPSHQVTQMGQEVILRCVPISNHLYFYWYRQILGQKVEFLVSFYNNEISEKSEIFDDQFSVERPDGSNFTLKIRSTKLEDSAMYFCASSGTVGLAGGPGDTQYFGPGTRLTVL.

The chain links TRBV18 to TRBJ2-7, with 9 bases that match TRBD1. The CDR3 has 16 amino acids. V shed 3 bases, J shed 5 bases, and the junction held 11 bases outside the gene matches. From germline, CDR1 is KGHSH and CDR2 LQKENI. The CDR3: CASSPPTGGVSDEQYF. CDR3 DNA sequence: TGTGCCAGCTCACCTCCCACAGGGGGCGTTTCTGACGAGCAGTACTTC.

This clone was observed once. This rearrangement joins TRBV10-3 to TRBJ2-3; possibly TRBD2 for D (6 bases). CDR3 length: 18 residues. V lost 4 bases and J lost 0, with 20 bases in between. Germline values: CDR1 ENHRY, CDR2 SYGVKD. The CDR3 region is CAISASRGFFQSTDTQYF. The CDR3 DNA is TGTGCCATCAGTGCCTCGCGGGGCTTCTTCCAAAGCACAGATACGCAGTATTTT.